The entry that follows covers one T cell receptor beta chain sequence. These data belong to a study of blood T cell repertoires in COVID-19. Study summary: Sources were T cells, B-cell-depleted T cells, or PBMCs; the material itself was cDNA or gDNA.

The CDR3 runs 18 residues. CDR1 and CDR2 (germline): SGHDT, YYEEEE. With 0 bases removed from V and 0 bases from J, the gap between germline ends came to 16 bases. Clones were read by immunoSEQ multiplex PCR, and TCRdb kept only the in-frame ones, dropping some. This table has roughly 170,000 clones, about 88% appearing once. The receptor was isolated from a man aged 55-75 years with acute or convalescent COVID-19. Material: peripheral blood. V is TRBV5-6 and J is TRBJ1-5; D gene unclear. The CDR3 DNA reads TGTGCCAGCAGCTTGGGTGGGTCGGGGTATTATAGCAATCAGCCCCAGCATTTT. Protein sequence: CASSLGGSGYYSNQPQHF.